This TCR beta chain derives from a study of shared clonotypes between healthy human individuals. Study-wide findings and caveats: The donor pool, a small one, limited the genetic and exposure-history diversity represented. Depth was large, yet rarefaction showed that sorted-subset sequencing was incomplete.

With regard to this clone: What it recognizes is unknown.

Original methodology: ImmunoSEQ sequences covered only the junction and lacked quality scores; filtering therefore differed. Method: immunoSEQ multiplex PCR; TCRdb's copy keeps in-frame clones and lacks some. V, J and clone size are those of that table, while D and trimming were read from the DNA. The sample contains some 2,100,000 clones, approximately 94% of which appear only once. The CDR3 is made up of 21 amino acids. Germline CDR1 SGHRS, CDR2 YFSETQ. The ends were cut back, 4 bases at V and 0 bases at J, with 28 bases in the middle. The receptor comes from a young man in good health. The chain carries TRBV5-1 and TRBJ1-4, with D possibly TRBD1 on 5 matching bases. Sequencing was performed on naive CD4+ T cells sorted from blood. Subset defined: CD45RA+ positively selected. The CDR3, as DNA: TGCGCCAGCAGCGTGGGGATTGGGGTCAGGGACGGTTATGCAACTAATGAAAAACTGTTTTTT. Translated, it gives CASSVGIGVRDGYATNEKLFF.